This TCR beta chain was recorded in a study of blood T cell repertoires in COVID-19. Data came from immunoSEQ multiplex PCR; TCRdb stores just in-frame clones and leaves some out. The sample has around 170,000 clones, approximately 79% seen once. Germline lookup yields CDR1 MNHEY and CDR2 SVGAGI. This CDR3 contains 15 residues. V lost 6 bases and J lost 0; bases outside the gene matches: 4. Input material: peripheral blood. The TCR was taken from a man in his thirties or forties with active or convalescent COVID-19. The genes are TRBV6-5 and TRBJ1-4, with 7 bases matching TRBD1. This chain's CDR3 is CASSRQGSTNEKLFF. The CDR3, as DNA: TGTGCCAGCAGCCGACAGGGTTCAACTAATGAAAAACTGTTTTTT.